This section outlines one T cell receptor beta chain sequence together with its context. Its target is not known. The DNA is omitted, as the CDR3 cannot be located on it reliably, and the CDR3 follows TCRdb's listing. The protocol was immunoSEQ multiplex PCR, while the TCRdb copy is restricted to in-frame clones and leaves out a portion. The sample contains about 2,500,000 clones, around 94% of which appear only once. This entry is derived from a study of shared clonotypes between healthy human individuals. Study-level points and caveats: On the whole, naive subsets had larger estimated richness than memory subsets had. The donor pool, a small one, limited the genetic and exposure-history diversity represented. Generation of non-shared clonotypes was less probable than generation of clonotypes shared by all four donors.

This TCR derives from a man aged 18 to 29 in good health. The sequenced sample was naive CD4+ T cells sorted from blood. Subset defined: CD45RA+ positively selected.

CDR3 protein: CASTSVGGGPFGNTIYF. The J gene is TRBJ1-3, the V gene TRBV25-1. Germline V gene lookup returns CDR1 MGHDK and CDR2 SYGVNS. Both ends counted, the CDR3 spans 17 residues.